The clone carrying this T cell receptor beta chain has a single count. The target antigen is unknown. Genomic DNA from each subset was divided evenly over several immunoSEQ plates. Clones were read by immunoSEQ multiplex PCR, and TCRdb kept only the in-frame ones, dropping some. The sample consists of some 980,000 clones, approximately 80% of them appearing once. CD4+ cells underwent separation, giving CD45RA+ naive and CD45RA-negative memory subsets. This record belongs to a study of shared clonotypes between healthy human individuals. Study information: Each donor's CD4 naive and CD4 memory cells filled three plates apiece, CD8 naive two, and CD8 memory one.

General study results and limits: Richness estimates generally favored naive over memory subsets.

The V and J ends lost 6 bases and 2 bases, in that order; junction bases with no gene match: 5. Germline V gene data show CDR1 as MNHEY and CDR2 as SVGAGI. This CDR3 is 15 amino acids long. Sequenced input: memory CD4+ T cells sorted from blood. Subset defined: CD45RA-negative fraction. The genes are TRBV6-5 and TRBJ2-2; 8 positions agree with TRBD2. The source of this sequence is a man aged 18 to 29 in good health. CDR3 sequence reads: CASRRGLANTGELFF. The CDR3 DNA reads TGTGCCAGCAGACGAGGACTAGCTAACACCGGGGAGCTGTTTTTT.